The rows below give T cell receptor beta chains drawn from one sample of a study of blood T cell repertoires in COVID-19. TCRdb's table, derived via immunoSEQ multiplex PCR, lists solely in-frame clones and lacks some. The sample has 100,000 to 150,000 clones, about 94% seen once. The sample consisted of peripheral blood. These receptors were obtained from a man aged 50 to 60 with COVID-19, enrolled during active disease. CDR3s include the opening cysteine and the closing phenylalanine or tryptophan. Fields, in order: clone size, D gene, V gene, J gene, CDR3 protein, CDR3 DNA. The D gene is left open where the match is weak. The size of a clone is reported for some rows only, either as once, few or many, or as a class for expanded clones.

>NA|NA|TRBV6-5|TRBJ2-7
CASSHSRKNEQYF
TGTGCCAGCAGTCACTCCAGGAAAAACGAGCAGTACTTC
>few|TRBD2|TRBV19|TRBJ2-1
CASSNLPGRGGNEQFF
TGTGCCAGTAGTAACCTACCGGGACGGGGGGGCAATGAGCAGTTCTTC
>once|TRBD2|TRBV5-4|TRBJ2-3
CASSFRAGDSDTQYF
TGTGCCAGCAGCTTCAGAGCGGGAGACTCAGATACGCAGTATTTT
>NA|NA|TRBV5-1|TRBJ1-3
CASSGGLGESGNTIYF
TGCGCCAGCAGCGGGGGACTGGGAGAGTCTGGAAACACCATATATTTT
>NA|NA|TRBV6-2/TRBV6-3|TRBJ2-7
CASSYGPYYEQYF
TGTGCCAGCAGTTACGGGCCTTATTACGAGCAGTACTTC
>NA|TRBD2|TRBV11-2|TRBJ2-2
CASSRAGLATGELFF
TGTGCCAGCAGCCGTGCGGGACTAGCAACCGGGGAGCTGTTTTTT
>NA|NA|TRBV21-1|TRBJ2-4
CASGGTITSLLAKNIQYF
TGTGCCAGCGGGGGGACTATCACTTCCCTACTAGCCAAAAACATTCAGTACTTC
>NA|TRBD2|TRBV9|TRBJ2-5
CASSSGTSGETQYF
TGTGCCAGCAGCTCCGGGACTAGCGGGGAGACCCAGTACTTC
>NA|NA|TRBV2|TRBJ2-7
CASSELAGSPHEQYF
TGTGCCAGCAGTGAACTGGCGGGAAGCCCCCACGAGCAGTACTTC
>NA|TRBD1|TRBV7-8|TRBJ2-7
CASSQTGVEQYF
TGTGCCAGCAGCCAGACAGGGGTCGAGCAGTACTTC
>NA|NA|TRBV5-1|TRBJ2-2
CASSQDSANTGELFF
TGCGCCAGCAGCCAGGACAGCGCGAACACCGGGGAGCTGTTTTTT
>once|NA|TRBV5-4|TRBJ1-1
CASSLGAGRTEAFF
TGTGCCAGCAGCTTGGGCGCAGGGAGGACTGAAGCTTTCTTT